The 27 T cell receptor beta chains listed next were all sequenced from one sample in a study of OX40 agonist ivuxolimab in advanced cancers. The assay was immunoSEQ multiplex PCR, and TCRdb's table has in-frame clones only and misses some. The data show tens of thousands of clones, roughly 87% seen once. The sequencing used CD4+ or CD8+ T cells sorted from blood, collected in a trial of the OX40 agonist ivuxolimab. The receptors were gathered from an adult with an advanced solid tumor such as melanoma, head and neck, liver or kidney cancer.

CDR3 region: CSVENSYTF. The CDR3 DNA is TGCAGCGTTGAAAACAGCTACACCTTC. The chain has TRBV29-1 and TRBJ1-2; unclear D gene. This CDR3 is 9 amino acids long. From germline, CDR1 is SQVTM and CDR2 ANQGSEA. V lost 2 bases and J 9 bases, leaving 4 bases between the germline ends.

The J gene is TRBJ2-5, the V gene TRBV9; a possible D gene is TRBD2 (6 bases). CDR1 is SGDLS, CDR2 YYNGEE, per germline. CDR3 size: 15 residues. V lost 4 bases to trimming and J lost 5 bases, with 18 bases between them. Written as DNA, the CDR3 is TGTGCCAGCAGCTCGCCCGCGGGGTCAGAGGAGACCCAGTACTTC. This translates into CASSSPAGSEETQYF. The full variable domain, with the rest looked up from reference TRBV9 and TRBJ2-5, is DSGVTQTPKHLITATGQRVTLRCSPRSGDLSVYWYQQSLDQGLQFLIQYYNGEERAKGNILERFSAQQFPDLHSELNLSSLELGDSALYFCASSSPAGSEETQYFGPGTRLLVL.

The rearrangement uses TRBV19 and TRBJ1-5, with a weak D call TRBD1 (6 bases). CDR1 is LNHDA, CDR2 SQIVND, per germline (reference sequence). Deletions cut 3 bases from V and 11 bases from J, with 20 bases between. This CDR3 has 15 amino acids. This chain's CDR3 is CASSISHLQGRTQHF. DNA for the CDR3: TGTGCCAGTAGTATTTCTCATCTACAGGGACGGACCCAGCATTTT. Full variable domain (rest looked up from reference TRBV19 and TRBJ1-5): DGGITQSPKYLFRKEGQNVTLSCEQNLNHDAMYWYRQDPGQGLRLIYYSQIVNDFQKGDIAEGYSVSREKKESFPLTVTSAQKNPTAFYLCASSISHLQGRTQHFGDGTRLSIL.

The J gene is TRBJ2-1, the V gene TRBV6-5, with D unclear. This CDR3 is 14 amino acids long. CDR1 is MNHEY and CDR2 is SVGAGI in the germline V gene. Trimming left V 5 bases short and J 3 bases short, with 11 bases between. The CDR3 coding sequence is TGTGCCAGCAGTAAGGCGACAATCTACAATGAGCAGTTCTTC. Residues: CASSKATIYNEQFF.

V gene TRBV5-3 combines with J gene TRBJ1-2, with 9 bases identical to TRBD1. TRBV5-3 is treated as an ORF (open reading frame) with a function not yet certain. The CDR3 has 12 amino acids. Trimming at V came to 9 bases and at J to 6 bases, leaving 6 bases not matched to a gene. Written as DNA, the CDR3 is TGTGCCAATACAGGGGGCATTGATGGCTACACCTTC. This gives the protein CANTGGIDGYTF.

The chain has TRBV2 and TRBJ1-5; tentative D call: TRBD1 (5 bases). The V end was cut by 3 bases, the J end by 6 bases, with 12 bases between. Germline V CDR1 and CDR2: SNHLY, FYNNEI. CDR3 length equals 14 residues. CDR3 in DNA: TGTGCCAGCAGTGACAGGGTAACGGGTCAGCCCCAGCATTTT. Translating gives CASSDRVTGQPQHF.

The V gene is TRBV7-9, the J gene TRBJ1-1; possible D gene TRBD1, 6 bases. CDR1 is SEHNR, CDR2 FQNEAQ, per germline (reference sequence). The V gene lost 7 bases and the J gene lost 2 bases, with 17 bases spanning the gap. CDR3 length equals 15 residues. For the CDR3, the DNA is TGTGCCAGCAAAGGGGGGGCCAGCATAAACACTGAAGCTTTCTTT. This codes for CASKGGASINTEAFF. The whole variable domain, remainder taken from reference TRBV7-9 and TRBJ1-1, is DTGVSQNPRHKITKRGQNVTFRCDPISEHNRLYWYRQTLGQGPEFLTYFQNEAQLEKSRLLSDRFSAERPKGSFSTLEIQRTEQGDSAMYLCASKGGASINTEAFFGQGTRLTVV.

This clone was counted a few times. This chain connects TRBV5-1 to TRBJ2-2; TRBD1 is a possible D gene (6 bases). V lost 6 bases to trimming and J lost 1 base, with 10 bases between them. CDR1 and CDR2 (germline): SGHRS, YFSETQ. The CDR3 is 14 amino acids. The CDR3: CASNPTGNTGELFF. CDR3 sequence (DNA): TGCGCCAGCAATCCGACAGGGAACACCGGGGAGCTGTTTTTT.

The J gene is TRBJ2-5, the V gene TRBV7-9; D gene uncertain. Per the germline V gene, CDR1 is SEHNR and CDR2 is FQNEAQ (reference sequence). V lost 1 base to trimming and J lost 2 bases, with 11 bases between them. The CDR3 loop spans 15 amino acids. In DNA form, the CDR3 reads TGTGCCAGCAGCTTAGGGTCTTTCGAACAAGAGACCCAGTACTTC. Protein sequence: CASSLGSFEQETQYF. Together with reference TRBV7-9 and TRBJ2-5, the CDR3 gives the full variable domain: DTGVSQNPRHKITKRGQNVTFRCDPISEHNRLYWYRQTLGQGPEFLTYFQNEAQLEKSRLLSDRFSAERPKGSFSTLEIQRTEQGDSAMYLCASSLGSFEQETQYFGPGTRLLVL.

J is TRBJ2-1 and V is TRBV27, with 7 bases matching TRBD2. The CDR3 contains 15 residues. V lost 7 bases and J lost 2; bases outside the gene matches: 8. Germline assignment: CDR1 MNHEY and CDR2 SMNVEV (reference sequence). The CDR3 DNA reads as TGTGCCAGCACAAGGCGGGAGAGTCCCTACAATGAGCAGTTCTTC. Translated: CASTRRESPYNEQFF.

V is TRBV28 and J is TRBJ1-2, with D perhaps matching TRBD1 (5 bases). The length of the CDR3 is 12 residues. The V end was cut by 6 bases, the J end by 5 bases, with 10 bases between. The germline CDR1 and CDR2 sequences are MDHEN and SYDVKM. The CDR3 DNA reads as TGTGCCAGCAGCCAAGGGACGTATGGCTACACCTTC. Translated, it gives CASSQGTYGYTF.

V and J are TRBV27 and TRBJ2-7; D is ambiguous. The CDR3 is 13 amino acids. Trimming took 2 bases from V and 4 from J, leaving 9 bases between them. Germline CDR1 reads MNHEY; CDR2 reads SMNVEV (reference sequence). CDR3 nucleotides: TGTGCCAGCAGTTTAGATGTGCGGTACGAGCAGTACTTC. Translation gives CASSLDVRYEQYF.

This clone was observed once. The chain couples TRBV6-5 to TRBJ1-5; no firm D call. The CDR3 covers 14 residues. The V gene's germline CDR1 is MNHEY and CDR2 SVGAGI. Between the trimmed V and J ends, which lost 2 bases and 6 bases, there was a span of 11 bases. The CDR3 reads CASSYRGMGQPQHF. In DNA, the CDR3 is TGTGCCAGCAGTTACAGAGGGATGGGTCAGCCCCAGCATTTT.

There are a few counts of this clone. The chain employs TRBV2 and TRBJ1-4; D is undetermined. V was clipped by 3 bases and J by 5 bases, with 10 bases between them. This CDR3 region has 14 residues. The V gene's germline CDR1 is SNHLY and CDR2 FYNNEI. CDR3: CASSEDGLNEKLFF. Here the CDR3 DNA reads TGTGCCAGCAGTGAGGACGGACTAAATGAAAAACTGTTTTTT.

The chain uses TRBV7-3 and TRBJ1-4, with D possibly matching TRBD1 (5 bases). V lost 4 bases to trimming and J lost 8 bases, with 11 bases between them. CDR3 length: 13 amino acids. Per the germline V gene, CDR1 is SGHTA and CDR2 is FQGTGA. CDR3 DNA: TGTGCCAGCAGCTCATTACCAGGGGAAAAACTGTTTTTT. Amino acids: CASSSLPGEKLFF.

The chain recombines TRBV5-8 with TRBJ1-2; D may be TRBD1 (6 bases). The V and J ends lost 1 base and 5 bases respectively, with 12 bases between them. From germline, CDR1 is SGHTS and CDR2 YDEGEE. The CDR3 runs 14 residues. The CDR3 sequence: CASSLRLRGYGYTF. DNA for the CDR3: TGTGCCAGCAGCTTGAGGCTCAGGGGTTATGGCTACACCTTC.

The chain links TRBV7-2 to TRBJ2-2; 9 bases map to TRBD2. This CDR3 region has 18 residues. Trimming cost V 4 bases and J 1 base; bases outside gene matches: 10. Germline CDR1 and CDR2: SGHTA and FQGNSA. Here the CDR3 DNA reads TGTGCCAGCAGCTCATTAGGCTGGACTAGCGAGAACACCGGGGAGCTGTTTTTT. Its translation is CASSSLGWTSENTGELFF.

The chain combines TRBV19 with TRBJ1-1; 8 bases are a match to TRBD1. Germline lookup yields CDR1 LNHDA and CDR2 SQIVND (reference sequence). The CDR3 loop spans 13 amino acids. V lost 8 bases and J lost 2; bases outside the gene matches: 4. The CDR3 coding sequence is TGTGCCAGTTCCGACAGGGGTAACACTGAAGCTTTCTTT. It is translated as CASSDRGNTEAFF.

The DNA for the CDR3 is TGCGCCAGCAGCGACCGGGACAGGGGCTCTACCGGGGAGCTGTTTTTT. Translated: CASSDRDRGSTGELFF. The rearrangement joins TRBV4-1 to TRBJ2-2, with TRBD1 matching 10 bases. Germline CDR1 and CDR2: MGHRA and YSYEKL. J lost 5 bases, V lost 5 bases, and 8 bases had no gene match. The CDR3 consists of 16 residues.

This clone is a singleton in its sample. The V call is TRBV7-8, the J call TRBJ2-7; 7 nucleotides match TRBD2. Germline assignment: CDR1 SGHVS and CDR2 FQNEAQ. The CDR3 is made up of 14 amino acids. V shed 1 base, J shed 1 base, and the junction held 1 base outside the gene matches. CDR3 loop: CASSLERGSYEQYV. The DNA for the CDR3 is TGTGCCAGCAGCTTAGAGCGGGGATCCTACGAGCAGTACGTC.

The chain recombines TRBV2 with TRBJ2-2; maybe TRBD2 (6 bases). The germline V gene encodes CDR1 SNHLY and CDR2 FYNNEI. The CDR3 is 14 residues long. V lost 8 bases and J 6 bases, leaving 16 bases between the germline ends. The CDR3, as DNA: TGTGCCAGCTATACCAGACTAGGGGCCGGGGAGCTGTTTTTT. This sequence encodes CASYTRLGAGELFF.

The V gene is TRBV6-6, the J gene TRBJ1-2; no firm D call. Trimming left V 6 bases short and J 4 bases short, with 12 bases between. The CDR3 is 13 amino acids. Germline V gene lookup returns CDR1 MNHNY and CDR2 SVGAGI (reference sequence). CDR3: CASRTPAAYGYTF. CDR3 nucleotides: TGTGCCAGCAGAACCCCGGCGGCCTATGGCTACACCTTC.

The chain carries TRBV7-8 and TRBJ1-1, with a possible D match to TRBD1 (5 bases). Trimming stripped 3 bases from V and 5 bases from J, with 16 bases between. Germline assignment: CDR1 SGHVS and CDR2 FQNEAQ. This CDR3 contains 15 residues. The CDR3 spells CASSFWGVGKTEAFF. In DNA, the CDR3 is TGTGCCAGCAGCTTCTGGGGGGTTGGAAAGACTGAAGCTTTCTTT.

The DNA for the CDR3 is TGTGCCAGCAGTGAAAAATTAGTGTCCTACGAGCAGTACTTC. Its translation: CASSEKLVSYEQYF. V gene TRBV25-1 combines with J gene TRBJ2-7; D gene uncertain. The V gene's germline CDR1 is MGHDK and CDR2 SYGVNS. V lost 2 bases and J lost 1, with 9 bases in between. CDR3 length: 14 amino acids.

The V call is TRBV5-1, the J call TRBJ1-1; D possibly corresponds to TRBD1 (6 bases). There are 14 residues in the CDR3. Germline CDR1 and CDR2: SGHRS and YFSETQ. The V end lost 4 bases, the J end lost 1 base, and 11 bases lay between the germline ends. CDR3 protein: CASSRQVGNTEAFF. The CDR3, as DNA: TGCGCCAGCAGCCGACAGGTTGGGAACACTGAAGCTTTCTTT. The variable domain in full, with the rest retrieved from reference TRBV5-1 and TRBJ1-1, is KAGVTQTPRYLIKTRGQQVTLSCSPISGHRSVSWYQQTPGQGLQFLFEYFSETQRNKGNFPGRFSGRQFSNSRSEMNVSTLELGDSALYLCASSRQVGNTEAFFGQGTRLTVV.

The V and J genes are TRBV25-1 and TRBJ2-1; possibly TRBD2 for D (6 bases). Per the germline V gene, CDR1 is MGHDK and CDR2 is SYGVNS. The V and J ends lost 7 bases and 8 bases respectively, with 15 bases between them. The CDR3 is 13 amino acids. The CDR3 bases are TGTGCCAGCACTAGTGCGGGGCGCTATGAGCAGTTCTTC. Translated, it gives CASTSAGRYEQFF. Based on the CDR3 plus reference TRBV25-1 and TRBJ2-1, the full variable domain is EADIYQTPRYLVIGTGKKITLECSQTMGHDKMYWYQQDPGMELHLIHYSYGVNSTEKGDLSSESTVSRIRTEHFPLTLESARPSHTSQYLCASTSAGRYEQFFGPGTRLTVL.

This clone occurred once. The chain uses TRBV4-3 and TRBJ2-4; 9 nucleotides align to TRBD1. The V gene's germline CDR1 is LGHNA and CDR2 YSLEER. V shed 1 base, J shed 2 bases, and the junction held 6 bases outside the gene matches. The CDR3 length is 17 residues. The CDR3 here is CASSQGGQGSSKNIQYF. The CDR3 coding sequence is TGCGCCAGCAGCCAAGGGGGACAGGGATCTTCCAAAAACATTCAGTACTTC.